This T cell receptor (beta chain) was sequenced for a study of T cell responses to AZD1222 COVID-19 vaccine. Study outcomes and limitations: Researchers took repertoire samples only after the peak T cell response had come. Among AZD1222 vaccinees, only 5 to 7 were seropositive at baseline. The reported proportion of spike-specific TCRs targeting unmutated variant regions was nearly half.

There are 14 residues in the CDR3. V was cut by 2 bases and J by 4 bases, with 11 bases left in between. CDR1 SEHNR and CDR2 FQNEAQ come from the germline V gene (reference sequence). Note on this clone: The antigen is unknown.

Some clones are missing from TCRdb's copy, which holds only in-frame ones; the method was immunoSEQ multiplex PCR. The sample lists 150,000 to 200,000 clones, 85% to 95% occurring once. Specimen: peripheral blood, collected on day 0 of AZD1222 vaccination. The chain combines TRBV7-9 with TRBJ1-2, with D possibly TRBD1 on 6 matching bases. The source of this sequence is an adult in good health. The CDR3 region is CASSLPTGLYGYTF. Written as DNA, the CDR3 is TGTGCCAGCAGCTTACCGACAGGACTCTATGGCTACACCTTC.